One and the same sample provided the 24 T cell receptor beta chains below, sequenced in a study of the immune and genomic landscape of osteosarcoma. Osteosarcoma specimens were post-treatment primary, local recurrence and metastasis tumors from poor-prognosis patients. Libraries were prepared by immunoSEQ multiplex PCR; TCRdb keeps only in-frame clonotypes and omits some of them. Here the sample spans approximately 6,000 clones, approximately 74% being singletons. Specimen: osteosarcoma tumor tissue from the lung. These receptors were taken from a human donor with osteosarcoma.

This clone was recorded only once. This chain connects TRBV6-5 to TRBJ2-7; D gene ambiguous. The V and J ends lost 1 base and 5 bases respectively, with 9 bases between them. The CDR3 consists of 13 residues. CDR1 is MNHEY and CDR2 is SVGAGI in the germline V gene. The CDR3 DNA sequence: TGTGCCAGCAGTTACTTTGGGGAAGACGAGCAGTACTTC. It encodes CASSYFGEDEQYF.

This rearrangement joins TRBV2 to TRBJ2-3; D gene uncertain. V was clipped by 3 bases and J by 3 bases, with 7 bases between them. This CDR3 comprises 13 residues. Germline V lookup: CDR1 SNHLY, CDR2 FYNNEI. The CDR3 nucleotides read TGTGCCAGCAGTGATCGGAGAACAGATACGCAGTATTTT. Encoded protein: CASSDRRTDTQYF.

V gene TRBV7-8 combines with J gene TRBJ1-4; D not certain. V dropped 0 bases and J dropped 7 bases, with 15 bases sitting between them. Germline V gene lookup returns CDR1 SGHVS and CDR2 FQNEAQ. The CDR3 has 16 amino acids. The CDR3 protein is CASSLAVGYWGEKLFF. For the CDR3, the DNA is TGTGCCAGCAGCTTAGCGGTCGGCTACTGGGGTGAAAAACTGTTTTTT.

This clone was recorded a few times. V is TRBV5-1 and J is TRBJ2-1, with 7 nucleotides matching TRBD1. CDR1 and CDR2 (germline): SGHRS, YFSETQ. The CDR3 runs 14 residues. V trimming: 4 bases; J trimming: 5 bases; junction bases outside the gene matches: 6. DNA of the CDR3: TGCGCCAGCAGCCCAGGGGGTTACAACAATGAGCAGTTCTTC. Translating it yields CASSPGGYNNEQFF.

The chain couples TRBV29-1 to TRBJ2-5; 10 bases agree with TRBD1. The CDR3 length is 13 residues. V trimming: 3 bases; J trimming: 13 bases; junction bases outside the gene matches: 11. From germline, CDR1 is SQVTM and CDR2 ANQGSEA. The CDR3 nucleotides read TGCAGCGTTGAGCCCGAGACAGGGGGCGTCGGGTACTTC. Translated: CSVEPETGGVGYF.

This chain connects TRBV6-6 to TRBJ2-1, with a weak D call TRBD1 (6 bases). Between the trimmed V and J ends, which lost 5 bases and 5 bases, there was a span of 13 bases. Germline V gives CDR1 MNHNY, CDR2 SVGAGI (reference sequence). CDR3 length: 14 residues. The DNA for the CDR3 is TGTGCCAGCAGTACCGGACAGTCAAACAATGAGCAGTTCTTC. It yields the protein CASSTGQSNNEQFF.

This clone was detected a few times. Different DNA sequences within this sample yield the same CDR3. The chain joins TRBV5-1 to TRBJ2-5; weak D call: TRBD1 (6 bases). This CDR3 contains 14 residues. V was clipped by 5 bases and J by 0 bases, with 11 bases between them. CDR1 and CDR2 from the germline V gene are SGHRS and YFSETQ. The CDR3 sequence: CASSSGQYQETQYF. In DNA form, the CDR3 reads TGCGCCAGCAGTTCTGGACAGTACCAAGAGACCCAGTACTTC.

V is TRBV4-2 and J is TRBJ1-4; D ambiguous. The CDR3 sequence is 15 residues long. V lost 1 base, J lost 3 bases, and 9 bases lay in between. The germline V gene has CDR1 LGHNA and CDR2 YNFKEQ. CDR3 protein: CASSQVEGSNEKLFF. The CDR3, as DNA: TGTGCCAGCAGCCAAGTCGAAGGGTCTAATGAAAAACTGTTTTTT.

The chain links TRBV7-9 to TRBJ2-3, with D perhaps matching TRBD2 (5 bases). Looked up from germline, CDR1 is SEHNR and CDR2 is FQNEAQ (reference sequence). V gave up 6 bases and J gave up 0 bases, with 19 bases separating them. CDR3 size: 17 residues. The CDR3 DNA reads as TGTGCCAGCAGTTTACTGCCCCTAGGCGGGAGCACAGATACGCAGTATTTT. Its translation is CASSLLPLGGSTDTQYF.

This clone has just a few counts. CDR3 DNA: TGTGCCAGCAGTCCGCCCGGGTTGGAGGAGACCCAGTACTTC. It yields the protein CASSPPGLEETQYF. V usage is TRBV28 and J usage is TRBJ2-5; D remains ambiguous. The V end lost 5 bases, the J end lost 5 bases, and 15 bases lay between the germline ends. The CDR3 runs to 14 residues. Germline V gives CDR1 MDHEN, CDR2 SYDVKM. Based on the CDR3 plus reference TRBV28 and TRBJ2-5, the full variable domain is DVKVTQSSRYLVKRTGEKVFLECVQDMDHENMFWYRQDPGLGLRLIYFSYDVKMKEKGDIPEGYSVSREKKERFSLILESASTNQTSMYLCASSPPGLEETQYFGPGTRLLVL.

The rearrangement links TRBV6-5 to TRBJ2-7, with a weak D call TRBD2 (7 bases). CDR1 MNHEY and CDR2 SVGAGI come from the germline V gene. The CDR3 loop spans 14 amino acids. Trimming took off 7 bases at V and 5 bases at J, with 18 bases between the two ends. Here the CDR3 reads CASTSRGRNDEQYF. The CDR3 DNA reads TGTGCCAGCACCTCGCGGGGGCGTAACGACGAGCAGTACTTC.

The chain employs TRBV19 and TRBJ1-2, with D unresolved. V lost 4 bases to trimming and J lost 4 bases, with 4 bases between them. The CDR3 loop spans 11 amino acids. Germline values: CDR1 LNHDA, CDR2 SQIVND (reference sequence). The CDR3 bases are TGTGCCAGTAGTAACCTCTATGGCTACACCTTC. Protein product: CASSNLYGYTF.

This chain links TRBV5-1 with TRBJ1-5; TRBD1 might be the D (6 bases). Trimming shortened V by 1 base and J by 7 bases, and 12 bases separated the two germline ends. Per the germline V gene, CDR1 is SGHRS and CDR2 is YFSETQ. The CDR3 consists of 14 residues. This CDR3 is CASSLLGAEQPQHF. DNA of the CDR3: TGCGCCAGCAGCTTGTTGGGGGCTGAACAGCCCCAGCATTTT.

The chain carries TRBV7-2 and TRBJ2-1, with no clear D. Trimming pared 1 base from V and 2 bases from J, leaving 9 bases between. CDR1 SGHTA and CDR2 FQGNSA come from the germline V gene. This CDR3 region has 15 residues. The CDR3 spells CASSLGFHPYNEQFF. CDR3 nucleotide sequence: TGTGCCAGCAGCTTAGGGTTCCACCCCTACAATGAGCAGTTCTTC.

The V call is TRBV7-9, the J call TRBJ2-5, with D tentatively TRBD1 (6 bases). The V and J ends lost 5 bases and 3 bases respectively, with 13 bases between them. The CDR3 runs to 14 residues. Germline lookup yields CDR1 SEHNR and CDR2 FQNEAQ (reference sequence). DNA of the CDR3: TGTGCCAGCAGCACCGACAGGAACGAAGAGACCCAGTACTTC. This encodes CASSTDRNEETQYF.

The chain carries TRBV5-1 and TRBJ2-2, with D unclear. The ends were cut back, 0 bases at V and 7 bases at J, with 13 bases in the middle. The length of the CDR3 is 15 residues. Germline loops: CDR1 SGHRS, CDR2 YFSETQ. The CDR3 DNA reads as TGCGCCAGCAGCTTGGTTTCCGGGTTGGGCGGGGAGCTGTTTTTT. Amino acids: CASSLVSGLGGELFF.

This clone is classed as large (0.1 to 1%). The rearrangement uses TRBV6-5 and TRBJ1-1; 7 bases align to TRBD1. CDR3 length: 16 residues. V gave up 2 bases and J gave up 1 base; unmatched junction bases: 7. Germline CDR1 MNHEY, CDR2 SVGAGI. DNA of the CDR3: TGTGCCAGCAGTTACGGAGAGACAGGGAGGAACACTGAAGCTTTCTTT. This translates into CASSYGETGRNTEAFF.

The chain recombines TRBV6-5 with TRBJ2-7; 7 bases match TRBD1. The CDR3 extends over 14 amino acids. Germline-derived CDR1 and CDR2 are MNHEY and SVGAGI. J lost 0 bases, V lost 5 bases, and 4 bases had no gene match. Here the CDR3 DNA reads TGTGCCAGCAGTGAACAGGGGAGCTCCTACGAGCAGTACTTC. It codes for CASSEQGSSYEQYF.

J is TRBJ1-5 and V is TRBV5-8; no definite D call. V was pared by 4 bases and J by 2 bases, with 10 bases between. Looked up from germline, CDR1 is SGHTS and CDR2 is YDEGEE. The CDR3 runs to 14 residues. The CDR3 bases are TGTGCCAGCAGCCCGAGGGATGGCAATCAGCCCCAGCATTTT. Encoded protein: CASSPRDGNQPQHF.

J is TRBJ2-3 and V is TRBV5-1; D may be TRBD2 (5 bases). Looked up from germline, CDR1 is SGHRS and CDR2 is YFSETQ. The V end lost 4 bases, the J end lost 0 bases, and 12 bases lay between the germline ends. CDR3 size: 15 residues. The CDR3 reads CASSPDSSSTDTQYF. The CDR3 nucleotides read TGCGCCAGCAGCCCGGACTCCTCTAGCACAGATACGCAGTATTTT.

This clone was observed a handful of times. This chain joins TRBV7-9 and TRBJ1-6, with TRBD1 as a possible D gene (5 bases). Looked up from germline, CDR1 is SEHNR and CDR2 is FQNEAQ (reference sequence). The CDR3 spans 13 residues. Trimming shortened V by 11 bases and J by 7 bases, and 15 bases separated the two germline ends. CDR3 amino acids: CAVSGTRNSPLHF. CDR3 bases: TGTGCCGTGTCCGGGACCCGGAATTCACCCCTCCACTTT.

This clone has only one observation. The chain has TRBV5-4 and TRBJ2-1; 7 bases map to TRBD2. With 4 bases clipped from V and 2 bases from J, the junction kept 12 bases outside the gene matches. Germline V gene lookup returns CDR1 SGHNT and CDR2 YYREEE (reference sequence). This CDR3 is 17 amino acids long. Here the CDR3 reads CASSVMGGGRTYNEQFF. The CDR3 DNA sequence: TGTGCCAGCAGCGTGATGGGCGGGGGAAGGACCTACAATGAGCAGTTCTTC.

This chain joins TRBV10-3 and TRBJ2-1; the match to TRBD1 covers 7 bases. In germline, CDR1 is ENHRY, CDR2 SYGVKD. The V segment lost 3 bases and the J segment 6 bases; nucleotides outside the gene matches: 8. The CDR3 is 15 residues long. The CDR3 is CAISDVRDSSNEQFF. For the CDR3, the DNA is TGTGCCATCAGTGACGTCCGGGACAGCAGCAATGAGCAGTTCTTC.

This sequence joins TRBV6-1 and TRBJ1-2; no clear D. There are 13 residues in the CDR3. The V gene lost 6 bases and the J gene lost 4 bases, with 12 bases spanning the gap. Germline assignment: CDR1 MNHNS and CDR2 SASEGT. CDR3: CASSATGSYGYTF. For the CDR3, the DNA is TGTGCCAGCAGCGCGACCGGGTCCTATGGCTACACCTTC.